This TCR beta chain appears in the sequencing data of a study of breast tumors, draining lymph nodes, adjacent tissues. Study-level findings and limits: Luminal-like breast cancer showed significantly higher tumor–nontumor repertoire similarity than basal-like. Data only fit, rather than demonstrated, lymph node origin of most tumor T cells. Tumor repertoires ranked between lymph nodes and nontumor tissue in diversity, with V and J gene preferences. Most tumor T cells seemingly derive from lymph node, then expand in tumor.

Axillary draining lymph nodes of breast cancer patients supplied the node samples. TCRdb called the multiplex PCR reads again in MiXCR, with one record for every CDR3 protein. The sample contains about 200,000 distinct CDR3 sequences, approximately 33% of which appear only once. Germline CDR1 is SGHNT and CDR2 is YYREEE (reference sequence). CDR3 size: 11 residues. This clonotype was counted many times. Its antigen is unknown. This may be a read error, as it is one base from a much larger clone. Sequencing was done on a sample of axillary lymph node tissue. The sequence was obtained from a female donor with breast cancer. Some clones in this sample may be carry-over from other donors' samples. V and J are TRBV5-4 and TRBJ2-7; D is uncertain. CDR3 residues: CASSLGYAQYF. Written as DNA, the CDR3 is TGTGCCAGCAGCTTGGGGTACGCGCAGTACTTC.